One and the same sample provided the 2 T cell receptor beta chains below, sequenced in a study of T cells after yellow fever vaccination. TCRdb recomputed calls from the 5' RACE reads with MiXCR, one row per CDR3 protein. The table lists a few hundred thousand distinct CDR3 sequences, 3% to 4.5% of them singletons, with 20% to 25% in the top ten. The sample in question was PBMCs, obtained 5 days after the yellow fever booster vaccination. Receptors were obtained from a man between 18 and 35 years old who received the YFV17D yellow fever vaccine.

This clonotype came up a few times. The rearrangement uses TRBV28 and TRBJ1-1; no clear D gene. Germline V gene sequence: CDR1 MDHEN, CDR2 SYDVKM. This CDR3 has 14 amino acids. Trimming took 5 bases from V and 3 from J, leaving 13 bases between them. The CDR3 bases are TGTGCCAGCAGTCCCCAGAAAGGCCACACTGAAGCTTTCTTT. Its translation: CASSPQKGHTEAFF. Combining the CDR3 with reference TRBV28 and TRBJ1-1 gives the whole variable domain DVKVTQSSRYLVKRTGEKVFLECVQDMDHENMFWYRQDPGLGLRLIYFSYDVKMKEKGDIPEGYSVSREKKERFSLILESASTNQTSMYLCASSPQKGHTEAFFGQGTRLTVV.

This chain connects TRBV7-2 to TRBJ2-7; possible D gene TRBD2, 7 bases. CDR3 length: 14 amino acids. The V end lost 5 bases, the J end lost 5 bases, and 16 bases lay between the germline ends. Germline loops: CDR1 SGHTA, CDR2 FQGNSA. The CDR3 loop is CASSPDRGAHEQYV. DNA for the CDR3: TGTGCCAGCAGCCCCGATCGGGGGGCTCACGAGCAGTACGTC.